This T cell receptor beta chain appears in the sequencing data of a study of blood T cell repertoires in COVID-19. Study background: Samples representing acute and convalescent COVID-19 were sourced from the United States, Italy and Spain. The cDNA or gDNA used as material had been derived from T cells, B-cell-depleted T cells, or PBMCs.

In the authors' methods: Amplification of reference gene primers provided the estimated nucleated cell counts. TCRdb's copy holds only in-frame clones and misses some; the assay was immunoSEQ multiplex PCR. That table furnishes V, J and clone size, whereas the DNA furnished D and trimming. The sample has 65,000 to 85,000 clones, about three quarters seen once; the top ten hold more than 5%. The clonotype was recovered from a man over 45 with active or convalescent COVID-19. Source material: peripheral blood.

The CDR3 DNA sequence: TGCGCCAGCAGCCAAGGCCGGAGCGGGGGGCGTTACAATGAGCAGTTCTTC. Translating it yields CASSQGRSGGRYNEQFF. The V call is TRBV4-3, the J call TRBJ2-1; 9 bases line up with TRBD2. The CDR3 spans 17 residues. Germline values: CDR1 LGHNA, CDR2 YSLEER. V shed 1 base, J shed 4 bases, and the junction held 8 bases outside the gene matches.